The rows below give T cell receptor beta chains drawn from one sample of a study of Ad26.COV2.S vaccination and SARS-CoV-2 variants. TCRdb's copy holds only in-frame clones and misses some; the assay was immunoSEQ multiplex PCR. Seen here are hundreds of thousands of clones, approximately 92% observed once, and the top ten hold 2.5%. The sample here was peripheral blood, taken in a trial of Ad26.COV2.S vaccine versus placebo. These TCRs come from a person aged 18-60 years who received the Ad26.COV2.S COVID-19 vaccine or a placebo. The CDR3 runs from the conserved cysteine through the conserved F or W. Fields, in order: V gene, D gene, J gene, CDR3 protein, CDR3 DNA. A D gene is named only where the DNA matches it firmly.

V: TRBV19
D: TRBD2
J: TRBJ2-1
CDR3: CASSRAGEGFNEQFF
DNA: TGTGCCAGTAGTAGGGCGGGGGAGGGGTTCAATGAGCAGTTCTTC

V: TRBV18
D: NA
J: TRBJ2-3
CDR3: CASSPSVSTDTQYF
DNA: TGTGCCAGCTCACCCTCGGTTAGCACAGATACGCAGTATTTT

V: TRBV13
D: TRBD2
J: TRBJ2-1
CDR3: CASSPIAGGPYNEQFF
DNA: TGTGCCAGCAGCCCTATAGCGGGAGGGCCTTACAATGAGCAGTTCTTC

V: TRBV18
D: NA
J: TRBJ1-5
CDR3: CASSPPLGFNQPQHF
DNA: TGTGCCAGCTCACCACCGTTGGGTTTTAATCAGCCCCAGCATTTT

V: TRBV7-2
D: NA
J: TRBJ1-6
CDR3: CASSLLSISLNSPLHF
DNA: TGTGCCAGCAGCTTATTGTCGATCTCCCTCAATTCACCCCTCCACTTT

V: TRBV19
D: NA
J: TRBJ2-7
CDR3: CASSIRGREQYF
DNA: TGTGCCAGTAGTATACGAGGGCGCGAGCAGTACTTC

V: TRBV7-2
D: NA
J: TRBJ1-4
CDR3: CASSRWGAGDEKLFF
DNA: TGTGCCAGCAGCCGCTGGGGGGCAGGGGATGAAAAACTGTTTTTT

V: TRBV20-1
D: NA
J: TRBJ1-4
CDR3: CSAWAREKLFF
DNA: TGCAGTGCCTGGGCTCGGGAAAAACTGTTTTTT

V: TRBV12-3/TRBV12-4
D: NA
J: TRBJ2-4
CDR3: CASSLTAKNIQYF
DNA: TGTGCCAGCAGTTTGACGGCCAAAAACATTCAGTACTTC

V: TRBV7-9
D: NA
J: TRBJ1-5
CDR3: CASSLKDQPQHF
DNA: TGTGCCAGCAGCTTAAAGGACCAGCCCCAGCATTTT

V: TRBV7-8
D: TRBD2
J: TRBJ2-3
CDR3: CASSLRAGLNPSTDTQYF
DNA: TGTGCCAGCAGCTTACGAGCGGGACTGAATCCTAGCACAGATACGCAGTATTTT

V: TRBV7-6
D: NA
J: TRBJ2-2
CDR3: CASSLGQGYTGELFF
DNA: TGTGCCAGCAGCTTAGGGCAGGGGTACACCGGGGAGCTGTTTTTT

V: TRBV15
D: TRBD1
J: TRBJ2-2
CDR3: CATSRDRQGNGELFF
DNA: TGTGCCACCAGCAGAGATCGACAGGGAAACGGGGAGCTGTTTTTT

V: TRBV29-1
D: NA
J: TRBJ1-4
CDR3: CSAYGQGEKLFF
DNA: TGCAGCGCCTACGGACAAGGAGAAAAACTGTTTTTT

V: TRBV18
D: TRBD1
J: TRBJ1-1
CDR3: CASSEQRTGGNTEAFF
DNA: TGTGCCAGCTCAGAGCAAAGGACAGGGGGAAATACTGAAGCTTTCTTT

V: TRBV28
D: NA
J: TRBJ1-2
CDR3: CASSLEVYGYTF
DNA: TGTGCCAGCAGCCTCGAGGTATATGGCTACACCTTC

V: TRBV28
D: NA
J: TRBJ1-2
CDR3: CASSSSNYGYTF
DNA: TGTGCCAGCAGTTCCTCTAACTATGGCTACACCTTC

V: TRBV5-8
D: NA
J: TRBJ1-2
CDR3: CASSLGGYTF
DNA: TGTGCCAGCAGCTTGGGTGGCTACACCTTC

V: TRBV27
D: NA
J: TRBJ1-4
CDR3: CASSFSAEGFGEKLFF
DNA: TGTGCCAGCAGTTTTTCTGCGGAAGGGTTTGGGGAAAAACTGTTTTTT

V: TRBV5-4
D: TRBD1
J: TRBJ1-3
CDR3: CASSSQDRGGNTIYF
DNA: TGTGCCAGCAGCTCGCAGGACAGGGGAGGAAACACCATATATTTT

V: TRBV6-5
D: NA
J: TRBJ2-1
CDR3: CASSITTTSYREQFF
DNA: TGTGCCAGCAGTATTACAACTACAAGCTACAGGGAGCAGTTCTTC

V: TRBV19
D: NA
J: TRBJ1-5
CDR3: CASSIGDIGQPQHF
DNA: TGTGCCAGTAGTATCGGGGACATCGGACAGCCCCAGCATTTT

V: TRBV24-1
D: NA
J: TRBJ2-5
CDR3: CATSDRSTSETQYF
DNA: TGTGCCACCAGTGATAGAAGTACCTCCGAGACCCAGTACTTC

V: TRBV10-1
D: NA
J: TRBJ1-1
CDR3: CASSESQGEAFF
DNA: TGCGCCAGCAGTGAGTCCCAGGGTGAAGCTTTCTTT

V: TRBV6-6
D: TRBD1
J: TRBJ1-2
CDR3: CASSYAGTGRWGGYTF
DNA: TGTGCCAGCAGTTACGCCGGGACAGGGCGATGGGGGGGCTACACCTTC

V: TRBV30
D: NA
J: TRBJ2-3
CDR3: CAWASAEDYTDTQYF
DNA: TGTGCCTGGGCGAGTGCGGAGGACTACACAGATACGCAGTATTTT

V: TRBV27
D: NA
J: TRBJ1-2
CDR3: CASSLSPGVLNYGYTF
DNA: TGTGCCAGCAGTTTATCGCCGGGGGTCCTTAACTATGGCTACACCTTC

V: TRBV5-1
D: NA
J: TRBJ2-3
CDR3: CASSLSPAGTDTQYF
DNA: TGCGCCAGCAGCTTGTCCCCGGCGGGCACAGATACGCAGTATTTT